Listed below are T cell receptor beta chains from one sample, sequenced in a study of T-cell reconstitution after alpha-beta-depleted transplantation in children. TCRdb ran MiXCR on the PCR reads and lists one entry per CDR3 protein. Of around 440,000 distinct CDR3 sequences in the sample, roughly a tenth were seen once. The specimen comprised PBMCs, sampled before TCRalphabeta/CD19-depleted stem cell transplant. The receptor source for this set is a child aged 2 to 10 with inherited bone marrow failure, due to receive a stem cell transplant. Both conserved end residues are part of each CDR3. Fields, in order: J gene, clone size, D gene, V gene, CDR3 DNA, CDR3 protein. The D gene is left open where the match is weak. Expanded clones are given a class, and other clones once, few, many or no size at all.

TRBJ2-1 | - | TRBD2 | TRBV6-5 | TGTGCCAGCAGTTACCGACCGGGACTAGGGTACAATGAGCAGTTCTTC | CASSYRPGLGYNEQFF
TRBJ1-5 | many | - | TRBV20-1 | TGCAGTGCTAGACCTAGCCCCCTCTTAGCGCCCCAGCATTTT | CSARPSPLLAPQHF
TRBJ2-7 | few | TRBD2 | TRBV28 | TGTGCCAGCAGTGAGACTAGCGGGAGCACGTACGAGCAGTACTTC | CASSETSGSTYEQYF
TRBJ2-5 | many | TRBD2 | TRBV12-3/TRBV12-4 | TGTGCCAGCAGTTTTGGTAATCCAGCGGGAGGGCCCCAGTACTTC | CASSFGNPAGGPQYF
TRBJ2-1 | many | - | TRBV14 | TGTGCCAGCAGCCAAGATTGGTCTGGTGAGCAGTTCTTC | CASSQDWSGEQFF
TRBJ2-1 | many | - | TRBV21-1 | TGTGCCAGCAGCAAAGTTGAGGACCTAAGCTCCTACAATGAGCAGTTCTTC | CASSKVEDLSSYNEQFF
TRBJ1-2 | many | TRBD1 | TRBV27 | TGTGCCAGCCACCACGGGACAGGGGGCTTGGTAGATGGCTACACCTTC | CASHHGTGGLVDGYTF
TRBJ2-5 | many | - | TRBV12-3/TRBV12-4 | TGTGCCAGCAGAGAAGACAGTGAAGAGACCCAGTACTTC | CASREDSEETQYF
TRBJ1-2 | - | - | TRBV19 | TGTGCCAGTAATTTACCGGACTATGGCTACACCTTC | CASNLPDYGYTF
TRBJ2-5 | many | TRBD2 | TRBV3-1 | TGTGCCAGCAGCCAAGACGACCGGGGACTAGCGGGAAGGGGAGAGACCCAGTACTTC | CASSQDDRGLAGRGETQYF
TRBJ2-1 | many | - | TRBV5-1 | TGCGCCAGCAGCTTAAATGTGGCGGGGACCTACAATGAGCAGTTCTTC | CASSLNVAGTYNEQFF
TRBJ2-3 | many | TRBD2 | TRBV15 | TGTGCCACCAGCAGACCGAGGGAACTAGCGGGAGAAGGAATACACACAGATACGCAGTATTTT | CATSRPRELAGEGIHTDTQYF
TRBJ2-1 | many | TRBD1 | TRBV28 | TGTGCCAGCAGAGCCCAGGGGGCCGAATACAATGAGCAGTTCTTC | CASRAQGAEYNEQFF
TRBJ2-2 | - | - | TRBV7-2 | TGTGCCAGCAGCCAGTGGGTGGGGACCGGGGAGCTGTTTTTT | CASSQWVGTGELFF
TRBJ2-2 | - | - | TRBV27 | TGTGCCAGCAGCCGCGATCGGACACGAACCGGGGAGCTGTTTTTT | CASSRDRTRTGELFF
TRBJ2-1 | - | TRBD1 | TRBV4-1 | TGCGCCAGCAGCCCGGGACAGGGAGTCTACAATGAGCAGTTCTTC | CASSPGQGVYNEQFF
TRBJ2-1 | many | - | TRBV15 | TGTGCCACCAGCAGAGATCCCGCGGGGCACTCCTACAATGAGCAGTTCTTC | CATSRDPAGHSYNEQFF
TRBJ1-1 | many | - | TRBV29-1 | TGCAGCGTTGAAGGTTTCAACACTGAAGCTTTCTTT | CSVEGFNTEAFF
TRBJ2-1 | - | TRBD2 | TRBV10-3 | TGTGCCATCAGTGGTAGGACTAGCGGGAGGGGCTTTTACAATGAGCAGTTCTTC | CAISGRTSGRGFYNEQFF
TRBJ2-7 | many | - | TRBV27 | TGTGCCAGCAGTTTATACGCCCTCGGGGGAAGACACCTTTCAGGGCAGTACTTC | CASSLYALGGRHLSGQYF
TRBJ2-7 | many | - | TRBV9 | TGTGCCAGCAGCCTTTCTCGAGGGGGGGAGCAGTACTTC | CASSLSRGGEQYF
TRBJ2-5 | many | - | TRBV12-3/TRBV12-4 | TGTGCCAGCAGTTTTATCTCAATGGAGTCCCAAGAGACCCAGTACTTC | CASSFISMESQETQYF
TRBJ2-7 | - | TRBD1 | TRBV5-1 | TGCGCCAGCAGCCCAGGGACAGCCAACCCCTACGAGCAGTACTTC | CASSPGTANPYEQYF
TRBJ2-2 | many | - | TRBV9 | TGTGCCAGCAGCGTAGGGGTCGGGGAGCTGTTTTTT | CASSVGVGELFF
TRBJ2-3 | - | TRBD2 | TRBV7-2 | TGTGCCAGCAGCTTACCCCAGCGGGAGCGCGCAGATACGCAGTATTTT | CASSLPQRERADTQYF